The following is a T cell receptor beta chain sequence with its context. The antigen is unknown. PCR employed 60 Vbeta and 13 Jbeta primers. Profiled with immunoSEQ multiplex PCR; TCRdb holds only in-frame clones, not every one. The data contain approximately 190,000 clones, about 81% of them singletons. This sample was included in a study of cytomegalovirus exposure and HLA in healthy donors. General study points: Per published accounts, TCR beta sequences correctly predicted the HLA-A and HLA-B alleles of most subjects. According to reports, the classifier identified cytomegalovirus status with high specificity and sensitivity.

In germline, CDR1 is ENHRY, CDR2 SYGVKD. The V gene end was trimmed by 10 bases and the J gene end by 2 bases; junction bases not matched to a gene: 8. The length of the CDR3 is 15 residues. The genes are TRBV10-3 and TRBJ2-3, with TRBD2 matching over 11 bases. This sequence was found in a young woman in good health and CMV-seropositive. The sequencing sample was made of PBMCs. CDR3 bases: TGTGCCACCAAACTAGCGGGGGCCGACACAGATACGCAGTATTTT. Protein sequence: CATKLAGADTDTQYF.